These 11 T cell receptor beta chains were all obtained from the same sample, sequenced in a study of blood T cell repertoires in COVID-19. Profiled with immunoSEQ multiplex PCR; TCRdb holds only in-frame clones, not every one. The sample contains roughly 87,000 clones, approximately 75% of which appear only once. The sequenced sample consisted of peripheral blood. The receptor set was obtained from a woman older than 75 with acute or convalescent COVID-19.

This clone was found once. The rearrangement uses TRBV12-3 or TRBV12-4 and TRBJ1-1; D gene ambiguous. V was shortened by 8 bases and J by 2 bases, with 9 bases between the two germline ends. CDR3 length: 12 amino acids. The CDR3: CASGPINTEAFF. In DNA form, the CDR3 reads TGTGCCAGCGGCCCGATTAACACTGAAGCTTTCTTT.

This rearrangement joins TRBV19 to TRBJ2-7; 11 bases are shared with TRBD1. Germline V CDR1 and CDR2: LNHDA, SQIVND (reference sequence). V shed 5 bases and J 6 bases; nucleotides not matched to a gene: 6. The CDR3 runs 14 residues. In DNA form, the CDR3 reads TGTGCCAGTAGTGTGGCGGGACAGGGGGGCGAGCAGTACTTC. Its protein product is CASSVAGQGGEQYF.

CDR3: CASSVGDFRTETQYF. The CDR3 DNA is TGTGCCAGCAGCGTCGGGGACTTCAGGACGGAGACCCAGTACTTC. The genes are TRBV7-7 and TRBJ2-5, with D possibly being TRBD2 (6 bases). This CDR3 comprises 15 residues. The germline gives CDR1 SSHAT, CDR2 FNYEAQ (reference sequence). V lost 5 bases to trimming and J lost 5 bases, with 18 bases between them.

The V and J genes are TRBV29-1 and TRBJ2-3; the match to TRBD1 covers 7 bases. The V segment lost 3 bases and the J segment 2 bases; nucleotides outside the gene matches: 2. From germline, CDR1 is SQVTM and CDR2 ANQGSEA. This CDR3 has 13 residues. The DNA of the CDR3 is TGCAGCGTTGAGGGACAGTTCACAGATACGCAGTATTTT. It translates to CSVEGQFTDTQYF.

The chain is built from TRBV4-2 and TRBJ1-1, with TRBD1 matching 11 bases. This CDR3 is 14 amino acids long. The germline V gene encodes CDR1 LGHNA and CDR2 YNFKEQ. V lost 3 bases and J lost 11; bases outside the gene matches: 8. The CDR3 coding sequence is TGTGCCAGCAGCCAGGGTGGACAGGGGGCCTCCGCTTTCTTT. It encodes CASSQGGQGASAFF.

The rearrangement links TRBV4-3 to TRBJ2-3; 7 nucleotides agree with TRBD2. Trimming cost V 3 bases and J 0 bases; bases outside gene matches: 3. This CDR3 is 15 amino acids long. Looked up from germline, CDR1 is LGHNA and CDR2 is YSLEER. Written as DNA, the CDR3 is TGCGCCAGCAGCCAGCGGCGGGGGAGCACAGATACGCAGTATTTT. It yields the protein CASSQRRGSTDTQYF.

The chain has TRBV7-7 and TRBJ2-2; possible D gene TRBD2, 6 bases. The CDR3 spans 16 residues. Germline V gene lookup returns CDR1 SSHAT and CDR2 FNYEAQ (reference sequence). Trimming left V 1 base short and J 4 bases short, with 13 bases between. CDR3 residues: CASSLGGGVPTGELFF. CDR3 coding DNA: TGTGCCAGCAGCTTAGGGGGCGGGGTTCCCACCGGGGAGCTGTTTTTT.

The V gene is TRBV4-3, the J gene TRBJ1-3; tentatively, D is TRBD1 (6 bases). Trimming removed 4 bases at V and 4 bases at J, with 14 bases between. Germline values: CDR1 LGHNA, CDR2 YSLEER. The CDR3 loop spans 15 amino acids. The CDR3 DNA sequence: TGCGCCAGCAGCCCCCAGGGGCTCCTGGGAAACACCATATATTTT. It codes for CASSPQGLLGNTIYF.

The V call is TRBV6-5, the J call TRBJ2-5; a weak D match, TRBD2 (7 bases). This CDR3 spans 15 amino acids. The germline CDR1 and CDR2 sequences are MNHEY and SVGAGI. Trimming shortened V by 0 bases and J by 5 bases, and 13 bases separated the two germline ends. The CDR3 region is CASSYSRGAGETQYF. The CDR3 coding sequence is TGTGCCAGCAGTTACTCACGGGGGGCGGGGGAGACCCAGTACTTC.

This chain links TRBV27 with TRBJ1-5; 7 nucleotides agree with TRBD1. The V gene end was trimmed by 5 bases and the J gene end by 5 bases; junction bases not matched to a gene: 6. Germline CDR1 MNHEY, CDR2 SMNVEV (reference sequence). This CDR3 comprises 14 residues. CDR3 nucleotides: TGTGCCAGCAGTCGTCAACAGGGGTATCAGCCCCAGCATTTT. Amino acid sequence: CASSRQQGYQPQHF.

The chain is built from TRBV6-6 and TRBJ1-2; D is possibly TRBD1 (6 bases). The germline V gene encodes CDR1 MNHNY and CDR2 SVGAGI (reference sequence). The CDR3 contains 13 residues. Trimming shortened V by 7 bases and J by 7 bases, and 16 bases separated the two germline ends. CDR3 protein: CASTTGTWGGYTF. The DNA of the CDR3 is TGTGCCAGCACTACTGGGACATGGGGTGGCTACACCTTC.